The 10 T cell receptor beta chains reported below all come from one sample, sequenced in a study of blood T cell repertoires in COVID-19. Method: immunoSEQ multiplex PCR; TCRdb's copy keeps in-frame clones and lacks some. Of under 200,000 clones in the sample, about 86% were seen once. The material sequenced was peripheral blood. These receptors were collected from a man younger than 35 with acute or convalescent COVID-19.

This sequence joins TRBV3-1 (or the pseudogene TRBV3-2) and TRBJ1-4; a possible D gene is TRBD1 (6 bases). Germline assignment: CDR1 LGHDT and CDR2 YNNKEL (reference sequence). This CDR3 is 16 amino acids long. Trimming removed 0 bases from V and 5 bases from J, with 13 bases in between. The DNA for the CDR3 is TGTGCCAGCAGCCAAGATTTTGGGGGCGTAAATGAAAAACTGTTTTTT. Protein sequence: CASSQDFGGVNEKLFF.

The V and J genes are TRBV7-9 and TRBJ1-2; possible D gene TRBD1, 5 bases. Germline V gene data show CDR1 as SEHNR and CDR2 as FQNEAQ (reference sequence). The CDR3 runs to 15 residues. V dropped 0 bases and J dropped 6 bases, with 14 bases sitting between them. The CDR3 here is CASSLATPSGDGYTF. For the CDR3, the DNA is TGTGCCAGCAGCTTAGCGACCCCATCGGGGGATGGCTACACCTTC.

The chain combines TRBV12-3 or TRBV12-4 with TRBJ1-6; D might be TRBD1 (5 bases). This CDR3 has 13 residues. Trimming removed 3 bases from V and 7 bases from J, with 7 bases in between. CDR3 sequence reads: CASSFRTNSPLHF. CDR3 DNA sequence: TGTGCCAGCAGTTTCAGGACAAATTCACCCCTCCACTTT.

This chain joins TRBV2 and TRBJ1-2, with D maybe TRBD1 (5 bases). CDR3 size: 12 residues. With 4 bases removed from V and 11 bases from J, the gap between germline ends came to 14 bases. Germline V CDR1 and CDR2: SNHLY, FYNNEI. CDR3 region: CASSAGQEGYTF. The DNA for the CDR3 is TGTGCCAGCAGTGCCGGACAAGAAGGGTACACCTTC.

This clone has a single count. J is TRBJ1-1 and V is TRBV3-1 (or the pseudogene TRBV3-2); weak D call: TRBD1 (5 bases). Trimming shortened V by 5 bases and J by 5 bases, and 9 bases separated the two germline ends. The CDR3 runs 12 residues. The V gene's germline CDR1 is LGHDT and CDR2 YNNKEL (reference sequence). CDR3 sequence: CASSRGGTEAFF. Here the CDR3 DNA reads TGTGCCAGCAGCAGGGGCGGTACTGAAGCTTTCTTT.

This sequence joins TRBV2 and TRBJ1-2; D might be TRBD1 (5 bases). Per germline, CDR1 SNHLY and CDR2 FYNNEI. Trimming pared 8 bases from V and 4 bases from J, leaving 11 bases between. There are 12 residues in the CDR3. The chain's CDR3 is CASLGTLYGYTF. The CDR3 DNA sequence: TGTGCCAGCCTGGGGACTCTCTATGGCTACACCTTC.

The rearrangement links TRBV15 to TRBJ2-7; perhaps TRBD1 as D (5 bases). This CDR3 comprises 13 residues. With 0 bases removed from V and 4 bases from J, the gap between germline ends came to 7 bases. Germline assignment: CDR1 LNHNV and CDR2 YYDKDF (reference sequence). CDR3 protein: CATSREKGYEQYV. Written as DNA, the CDR3 is TGTGCCACCAGCAGAGAAAAGGGGTACGAGCAGTACGTC.

The chain combines TRBV18 with TRBJ1-1; the D gene is possibly TRBD1 (5 bases). The germline gives CDR1 KGHSH, CDR2 LQKENI. Trimming removed 6 bases from V and 1 base from J, with 9 bases in between. The CDR3 is 13 amino acids. CDR3: CASSHGQNTEAFF. DNA for the CDR3: TGTGCCAGCTCTCATGGACAGAACACTGAAGCTTTCTTT.

The chain combines TRBV28 with TRBJ1-2, with TRBD1 as a possible D gene (5 bases). With 5 bases removed from V and 7 bases from J, the gap between germline ends came to 23 bases. Germline CDR1 reads MDHEN; CDR2 reads SYDVKM. This CDR3 contains 16 residues. The CDR3 protein is CASSIPPGLSSRGYTF. CDR3 DNA: TGTGCCAGCAGTATACCACCGGGACTCAGCTCGCGTGGCTACACCTTC.

The V and J genes are TRBV19 and TRBJ1-3; 9 bases are shared with TRBD1. Germline lookup yields CDR1 LNHDA and CDR2 SQIVND (reference sequence). The V gene end was trimmed by 6 bases and the J gene end by 0 bases; junction bases not matched to a gene: 15. The length of the CDR3 is 19 residues. CDR3 DNA: TGTGCCAGTAGCCCAACAGGACAGGGGCCAACTGTCTCTGGAAACACCATATATTTT. Translating it yields CASSPTGQGPTVSGNTIYF.